This record looks at one TCR beta chain sequence and its context. This record comes from a study of blood T cell repertoires in COVID-19. The CDR3 runs 15 residues. Germline V gene lookup returns CDR1 MDHEN and CDR2 SYDVKM. The germline V and J ends were trimmed by 5 bases and 4 bases, with 16 bases remaining between them. This table comes from immunoSEQ multiplex PCR, and its TCRdb copy is limited to in-frame clones, with some not included. The profile shows about 35,000 clones, roughly four fifths of them singletons. This TCR came from a man at least 80 years old with active or convalescent COVID-19. The chain links TRBV28 to TRBJ2-3; D possibly corresponds to TRBD1 (6 bases). Sequencing was carried out using peripheral blood. CDR3 DNA: TGTGCCAGCAGTGGGACATTGATAAAATCAGATACGCAGTATTTT. This gives the protein CASSGTLIKSDTQYF.